A single sample is the source of the 13 T cell receptor beta chains below, sequenced in a study of identical twins. TCRdb used MiXCR to reprocess the 5' RACE reads, holding one entry per CDR3 protein. This sample has 700,000 to 950,000 distinct CDR3 sequences, with roughly an eighth found just once. The sample also formed part of further work on yellow fever vaccine responses in identical twins.

Sequenced input: PBMCs. The receptors derive from a woman between 18 and 29 years old in good health.

The rearrangement links TRBV20-1 to TRBJ2-1, with 11 bases identical to TRBD2. Looked up from germline, CDR1 is DFQATT and CDR2 is SNEGSKA (reference sequence). The V gene end was trimmed by 5 bases and the J gene end by 7 bases; junction bases not matched to a gene: 7. The CDR3 runs to 14 residues. CDR3 nucleotide sequence: TGCAGTGCTTCGCTAGCGGGGGGTTCAAATGAGCAGTTCTTC. Protein product: CSASLAGGSNEQFF.

This clonotype occurred many times. The rearrangement joins TRBV10-3 to TRBJ1-1; D ambiguous. CDR1 ENHRY and CDR2 SYGVKD come from the germline V gene. The CDR3 is 14 amino acids. V dropped 10 bases and J dropped 1 base, with 16 bases sitting between them. CDR3 sequence reads: CATNFWTGNTEAFF. CDR3 bases: TGTGCCACCAACTTTTGGACGGGGAACACTGAAGCTTTCTTT.

This clonotype was seen a few times. The chain is built from TRBV5-1 and TRBJ2-2; 13 bases align to TRBD2. Germline V gene lookup returns CDR1 SGHRS and CDR2 YFSETQ. With 4 bases clipped from V and 7 bases from J, the junction kept 4 bases outside the gene matches. The CDR3 extends over 15 amino acids. The DNA of the CDR3 is TGCGCCAGCAGCGGACTAGCGGGAGAAATCGGGGAGCTGTTTTTT. It yields the protein CASSGLAGEIGELFF.

This clonotype was seen repeatedly, ten times or more. The chain carries TRBV12-3 or TRBV12-4 and TRBJ2-5; D is uncertain. The CDR3 is 14 residues long. Trimming stripped 5 bases from V and 1 base from J, with 11 bases between. For the CDR3, the DNA is TGTGCCAGCAGTCCCTCCCCGTCCCAAGAGACCCAGTACTTC. This codes for CASSPSPSQETQYF.

V usage is TRBV16 and J usage is TRBJ1-5; D gene ambiguous. This CDR3 has 15 residues. Per the germline V gene, CDR1 is KGHSY and CDR2 is FQNENV. Trimming shortened V by 0 bases and J by 3 bases, and 9 bases separated the two germline ends. In DNA, the CDR3 is TGTGCCAGCAGCCAATCGCGACCGGACAATCAGCCCCAGCATTTT. It is translated as CASSQSRPDNQPQHF.

This clonotype was observed a handful of times. The V gene is TRBV4-1, the J gene TRBJ1-3, with unresolved D. V was pared by 2 bases and J by 4 bases, with 6 bases between. There are 13 residues in the CDR3. Germline-derived CDR1 and CDR2 are MGHRA and YSYEKL. This CDR3 reads CASSQSMGNTIYF. The CDR3 nucleotides read TGCGCCAGCAGCCAATCGATGGGAAACACCATATATTTT.

This clonotype has a count of ten or more. The chain carries TRBV11-3 and TRBJ1-1; the match to TRBD1 covers 8 bases. Germline CDR1 reads SGHNT; CDR2 reads YENEEA. The CDR3 runs to 15 residues. V lost 5 bases to trimming and J lost 3 bases; unmatched junction nucleotides: 8. Here the CDR3 reads CASSPRTGTDTEAFF. CDR3 coding DNA: TGTGCCAGCAGCCCGAGGACAGGGACGGACACTGAAGCTTTCTTT. The variable domain in full, with the rest retrieved from reference TRBV11-3 and TRBJ1-1, is EAGVVQSPRYKIIEKKQPVAFWCNPISGHNTLYWYLQNLGQGPELLIRYENEEAVDDSQLPKDRFSAERLKGVDSTLKIQPAELGDSAVYLCASSPRTGTDTEAFFGQGTRLTVV.

Only a few counts were recorded for this clonotype. The genes are TRBV6-1 and TRBJ2-1; 8 nucleotides agree with TRBD2. Germline values: CDR1 MNHNS, CDR2 SASEGT. This CDR3 is built from 14 residues. The ends lost 5 bases at V and 8 bases at J; junction bases unmatched: 8. The CDR3 nucleotides are TGTGCCAGCAGTAGCGGGAGTACGTACGATGAGCAGTTCTTC. Translation gives CASSSGSTYDEQFF.

The J gene is TRBJ1-2, the V gene TRBV10-3; D is uncertain. In germline, CDR1 is ENHRY, CDR2 SYGVKD. With 0 bases removed from V and 4 bases from J, the gap between germline ends came to 12 bases. CDR3 length: 15 amino acids. The CDR3, as DNA: TGTGCCATCAGTGAGTCCTTAATAACAGCCTATGGCTACACCTTC. Translation: CAISESLITAYGYTF.

CDR3 loop: CASNLGYNEKLFF. CDR3 nucleotide sequence: TGTGCCAGCAATTTGGGTTACAATGAAAAACTGTTTTTT. The V call is TRBV12-3 or TRBV12-4, the J call TRBJ1-4, with D unclear. The CDR3 sequence is 13 residues long. Trimming shortened V by 7 bases and J by 5 bases, and 11 bases separated the two germline ends.

This clonotype was counted between two and nine times. In nucleotides, the CDR3 is TGCGCCAGCAGTTGGGGACTAGAGCAGTTCTTC. Its protein is CASSWGLEQFF. The V gene is TRBV5-1, the J gene TRBJ2-1; 7 nucleotides match TRBD2. With V trimmed by 5 bases and J by 10 bases, 3 bases remained unmatched. The germline CDR1 and CDR2 sequences are SGHRS and YFSETQ. This CDR3 has 11 amino acids.

This clonotype was counted between two and nine times. CDR3 sequence: CASSFAKRTDTQYF. Written as DNA, the CDR3 is TGTGCCAGCAGTTTCGCCAAGCGCACAGATACGCAGTATTTT. The V and J genes are TRBV27 and TRBJ2-3; D call uncertain. Looked up from germline, CDR1 is MNHEY and CDR2 is SMNVEV (reference sequence). This CDR3 contains 14 residues. The V and J ends lost 3 bases and 1 base respectively, with 8 bases between them.

This clonotype was found many times. The gene calls are TRBV11-1 and TRBJ2-1; 15 bases line up with TRBD2. The junction had 6 bases not matched to a gene; V was cut back by 5 bases and J by 4 bases. CDR3 length: 17 residues. CDR1 and CDR2 from the germline V gene are SGHAT and FQDESV (reference sequence). The CDR3, as DNA: TGTGCCAGCAGCGCCTGGACTAGCGGGAGGGCTTACAATGAGCAGTTCTTC. Protein sequence: CASSAWTSGRAYNEQFF.